This T cell receptor beta chain derives from a study of shared clonotypes between healthy human individuals. Study conclusions and caveats: Researchers found naive subsets generally carried larger estimated richness than memory subsets. It was the non-shared clonotypes that had lower generation probabilities than clonotypes shared by all four donors. Sampling covered nothing but blood. Tissue TCR repertoires likely differ from those found in blood.

Assay used: immunoSEQ multiplex PCR; TCRdb lists only in-frame clones, some missing. Of approximately 2,000,000 clones in the sample, around 93% were seen once. The CDR3 is 14 residues long. V shed 3 bases, J shed 2 bases, and the junction held 0 bases outside the gene matches. Germline CDR1 is SNHLY and CDR2 is FYNNEI. This clone has only a few counts. Antigen unknown. As defined, naive CD8 cells were CD45RO-negative and positively selected for CCR7, with terminally differentiated effector memory CD45RA+ cells excluded. The chain joins TRBV2 to TRBJ1-5; 8 bases map to TRBD1. The sample was naive CD8+ T cells from PBMCs. The receptor comes from a man younger than 30 in good health. Some clones in this sample may be carry-over from other donors' samples. Written as DNA, the CDR3 is TGTGCCAGCAGTGAGACAGGGGGCAATCAGCCCCAGCATTTT. This sequence encodes CASSETGGNQPQHF.